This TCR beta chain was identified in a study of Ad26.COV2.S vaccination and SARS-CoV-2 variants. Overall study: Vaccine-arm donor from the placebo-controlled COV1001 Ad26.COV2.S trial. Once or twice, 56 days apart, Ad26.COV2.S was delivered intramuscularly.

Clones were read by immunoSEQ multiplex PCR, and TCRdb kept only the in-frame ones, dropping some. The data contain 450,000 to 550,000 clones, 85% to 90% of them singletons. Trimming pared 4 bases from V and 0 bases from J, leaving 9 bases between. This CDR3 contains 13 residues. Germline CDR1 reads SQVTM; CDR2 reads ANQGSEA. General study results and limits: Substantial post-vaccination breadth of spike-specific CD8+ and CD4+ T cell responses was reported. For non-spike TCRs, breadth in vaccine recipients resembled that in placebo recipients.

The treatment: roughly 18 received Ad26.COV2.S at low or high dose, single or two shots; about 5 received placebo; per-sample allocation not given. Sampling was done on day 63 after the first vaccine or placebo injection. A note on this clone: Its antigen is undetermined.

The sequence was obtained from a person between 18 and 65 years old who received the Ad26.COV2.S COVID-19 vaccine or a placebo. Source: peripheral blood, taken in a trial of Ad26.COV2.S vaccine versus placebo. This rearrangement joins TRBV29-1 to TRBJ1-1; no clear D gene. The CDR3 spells CSVVRRLNTEAFF. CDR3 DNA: TGCAGCGTTGTAAGGCGGCTGAACACTGAAGCTTTCTTT.